Reported below is one T cell receptor (beta chain). The antigen it binds to is not known. Base qualities are not recorded, but no much larger clone differs from it by a single base. TCRbeta CDR3 regions were amplified from genomic DNA by means of the immunoSEQ Assay, a bias-controlled multiplex PCR. Concerning the study's data processing: Within the assay, amplification of reference gene primers was used to estimate how many nucleated cells each sample contained. To quantify the absolute abundance of each unique TCRbeta CDR3 rearrangement, sequence reads were collapsed and filtered. Productive Simpson clonality was computed per sample as the square root of Simpson's diversity index over productive rearrangements. The immuneACCESS repertoire file appears here via TCRdb, limited to in-frame rearrangements. These files lack a portion of the clones; in checked studies, under half of the deficit traces to unresolved V genes, and the cause of the others is not known. The D gene and trimming were derived from the DNA, and the V and J assignments and clone size from that table. This sample is represented by fewer than 200,000 clones; roughly 82% of them were singletons. Roughly 8% of the sample belongs to the ten largest clones.

Taken from cysteine to valine, the CDR3 has 15 residues. CDR3 DNA is the only sequence kept; it has 45 bases, read in frame from the first base. V is clipped by 4 bases and J by 1 base, and the sequence between their germline boundaries is 15 bases long. The germline V gene provides CDR1 SGHDT and CDR2 YYEEEE. The data stem from a study of blood T cell repertoires in COVID-19 (TCRdb year 2020). Background for the entire study: Samples covering the acute and convalescent phases of COVID-19 were provided by collaborators in the United States, Italy and Spain. The material from the prospective study consisted of cDNA or gDNA derived from T cells, B-cell-depleted T cells, or PBMCs. Deeply sampled blood TCRbeta repertoires from subjects exposed to, actively infected with, or recovered from COVID-19 were included in the dataset. The repertoires were released in a freely available public database intended as a resource for research on the immune response to SARS-CoV-2. The samples were drawn from two sources: the first 160 participants of the ongoing ImmuneRACE study, and fewer than 1,500 subjects contributed by 6 global collaborators. Sample metadata almost always included a de-identified subject ID, COVID-19 status, age in years and sex. HLA class I and class II types, where available, came from metadata supplied by the sample provider rather than from assay-based typing.

One collaborating source in Seattle enrolled patients during active infection and followed them longitudinally through the course of disease. Collaborating institutions collected whole blood in K2EDTA tubes following their own protocols. For TCRbeta analysis, collaborator samples were shipped as frozen whole blood, as isolated PBMCs, or as DNA extracted from either sample type. Broad study findings and their caveats: The amount of clinical and demographic metadata varied by source and participant and was provided uncurated.

This TCR derives from a woman in her sixties with COVID-19, enrolled during active disease. The chain is made from TRBV5-6 and TRBJ2-7, with no D gene named confidently. The sample consisted of peripheral blood. At the DNA level, the sequence is TGTGCCAGCAGCAGCCCCGGGTTCCGTTCCTACGAGCAGTACGTC. This yields the protein CASSSPGFRSYEQYV.